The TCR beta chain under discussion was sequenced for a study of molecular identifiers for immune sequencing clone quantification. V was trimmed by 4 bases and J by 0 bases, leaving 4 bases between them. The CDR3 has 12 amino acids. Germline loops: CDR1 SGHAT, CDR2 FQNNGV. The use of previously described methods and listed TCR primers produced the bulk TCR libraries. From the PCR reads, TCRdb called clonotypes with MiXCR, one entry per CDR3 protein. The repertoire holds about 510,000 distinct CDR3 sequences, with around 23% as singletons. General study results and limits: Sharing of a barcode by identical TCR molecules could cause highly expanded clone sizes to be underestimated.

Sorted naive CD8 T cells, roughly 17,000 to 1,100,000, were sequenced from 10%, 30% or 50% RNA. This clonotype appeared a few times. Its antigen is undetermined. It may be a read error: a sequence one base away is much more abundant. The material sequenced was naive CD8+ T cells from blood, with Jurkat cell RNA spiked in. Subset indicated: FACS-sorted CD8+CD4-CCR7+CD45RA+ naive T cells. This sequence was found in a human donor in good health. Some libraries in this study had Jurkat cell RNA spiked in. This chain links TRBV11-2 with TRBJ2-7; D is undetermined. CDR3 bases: TGTGCCAGCAGCTCCCACTCCTACGAGCAGTACTTC. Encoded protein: CASSSHSYEQYF. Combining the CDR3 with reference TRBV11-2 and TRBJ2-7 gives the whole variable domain EAGVAQSPRYKIIEKRQSVAFWCNPISGHATLYWYQQILGQGPKLLIQFQNNGVVDDSQLPKDRFSAERLKGVDSTLKIQPAKLEDSAVYLCASSSHSYEQYFGPGTRLTVT.